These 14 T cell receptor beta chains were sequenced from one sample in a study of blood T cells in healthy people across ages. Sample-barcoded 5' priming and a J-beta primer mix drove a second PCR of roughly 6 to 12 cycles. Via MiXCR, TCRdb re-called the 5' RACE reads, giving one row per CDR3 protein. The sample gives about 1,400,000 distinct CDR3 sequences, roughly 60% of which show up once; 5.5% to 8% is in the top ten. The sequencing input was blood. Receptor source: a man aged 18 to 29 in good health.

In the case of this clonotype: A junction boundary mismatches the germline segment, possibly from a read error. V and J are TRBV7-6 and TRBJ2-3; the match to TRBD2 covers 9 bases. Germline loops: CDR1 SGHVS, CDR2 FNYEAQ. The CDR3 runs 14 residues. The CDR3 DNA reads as TGTGCCAGCAGCCCAGCGGGAGGCACAGATACGCGGTATTTT. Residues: CASSPAGGTDTRYF.

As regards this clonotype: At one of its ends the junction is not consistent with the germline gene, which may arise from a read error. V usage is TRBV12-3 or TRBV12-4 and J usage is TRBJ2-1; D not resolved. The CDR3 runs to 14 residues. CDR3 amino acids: CASSLWPTYNGQFF. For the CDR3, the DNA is TGTGCCAGCAGTTTATGGCCCACCTACAATGGGCAGTTCTTC.

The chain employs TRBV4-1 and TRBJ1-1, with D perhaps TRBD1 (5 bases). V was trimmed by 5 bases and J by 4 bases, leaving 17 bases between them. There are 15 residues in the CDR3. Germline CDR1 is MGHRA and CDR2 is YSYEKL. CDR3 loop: CASSYSGGPGTEAFF. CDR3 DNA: TGCGCCAGCAGCTATAGCGGGGGACCGGGCACTGAAGCTTTCTTT.

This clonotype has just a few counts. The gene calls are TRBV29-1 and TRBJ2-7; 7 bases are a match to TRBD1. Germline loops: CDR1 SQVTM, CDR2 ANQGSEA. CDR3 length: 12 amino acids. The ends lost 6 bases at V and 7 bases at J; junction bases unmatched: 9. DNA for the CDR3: TGCAGCGTCCAGACAGGGACCCTGGAGCAGTACTTC. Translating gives CSVQTGTLEQYF.

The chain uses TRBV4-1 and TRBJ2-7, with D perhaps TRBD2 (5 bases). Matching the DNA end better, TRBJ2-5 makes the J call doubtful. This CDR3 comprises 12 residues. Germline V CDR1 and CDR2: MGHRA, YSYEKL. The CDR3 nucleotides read TGCGCCAGCAGCGGGGAGATGAAGACCCAGTACTTC. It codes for CASSGEMKTQYF.

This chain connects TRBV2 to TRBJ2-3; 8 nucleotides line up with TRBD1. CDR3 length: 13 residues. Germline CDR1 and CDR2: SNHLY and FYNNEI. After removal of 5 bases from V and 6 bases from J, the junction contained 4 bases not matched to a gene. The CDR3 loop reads CASSSGQADTQYF. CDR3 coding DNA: TGTGCCAGCAGTTCGGGACAGGCCGATACGCAGTATTTT.

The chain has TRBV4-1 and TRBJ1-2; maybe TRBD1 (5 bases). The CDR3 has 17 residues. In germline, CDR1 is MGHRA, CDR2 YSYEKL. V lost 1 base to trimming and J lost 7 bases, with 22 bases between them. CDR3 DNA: TGCGCCAGCAGCCAAGTATGGGAACAGCTAGCCGGGGCTGGCTACACCTTC. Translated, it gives CASSQVWEQLAGAGYTF.

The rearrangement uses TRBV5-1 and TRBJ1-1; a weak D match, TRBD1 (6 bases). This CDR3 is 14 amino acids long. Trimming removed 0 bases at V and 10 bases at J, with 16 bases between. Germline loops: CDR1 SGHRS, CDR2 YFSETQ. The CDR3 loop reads CASSLAMGHGGAFF. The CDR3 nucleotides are TGCGCCAGCAGCTTGGCCATGGGACACGGTGGAGCTTTCTTT.

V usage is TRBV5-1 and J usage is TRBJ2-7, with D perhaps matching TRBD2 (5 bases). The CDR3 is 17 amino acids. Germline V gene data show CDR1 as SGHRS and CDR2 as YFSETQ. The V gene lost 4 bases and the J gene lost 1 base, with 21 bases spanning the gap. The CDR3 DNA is TGCGCCAGCAGCCTAGTTGGAGCGGCCTTTCTATCCTACGAGCAGTACTTC. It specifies CASSLVGAAFLSYEQYF.

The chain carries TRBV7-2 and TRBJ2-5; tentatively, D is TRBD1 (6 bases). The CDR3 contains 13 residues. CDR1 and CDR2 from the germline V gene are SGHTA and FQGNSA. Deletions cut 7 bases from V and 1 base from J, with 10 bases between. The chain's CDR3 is CASTYRVQETQYF. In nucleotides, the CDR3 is TGTGCCAGCACCTACAGGGTCCAAGAGACCCAGTACTTC.

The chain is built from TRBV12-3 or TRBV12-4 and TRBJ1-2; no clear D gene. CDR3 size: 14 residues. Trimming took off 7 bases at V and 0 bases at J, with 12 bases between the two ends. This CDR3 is CASNRHLPNYGYTF. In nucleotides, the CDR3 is TGTGCCAGCAATAGACATCTTCCTAACTATGGCTACACCTTC.

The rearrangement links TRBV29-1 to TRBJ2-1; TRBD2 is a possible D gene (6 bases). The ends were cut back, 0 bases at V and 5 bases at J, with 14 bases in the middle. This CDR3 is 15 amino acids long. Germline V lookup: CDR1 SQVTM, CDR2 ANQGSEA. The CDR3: CSVEDRPGVNNEQFF. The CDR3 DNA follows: TGCAGCGTTGAAGATCGTCCGGGGGTTAACAATGAGCAGTTCTTC.

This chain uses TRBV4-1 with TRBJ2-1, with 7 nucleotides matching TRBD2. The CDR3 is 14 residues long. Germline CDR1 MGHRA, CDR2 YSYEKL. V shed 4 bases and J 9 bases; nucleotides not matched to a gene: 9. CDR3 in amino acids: CASSRIGTNGEQFF. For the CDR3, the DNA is TGCGCCAGCAGCCGCATTGGGACTAACGGTGAGCAGTTCTTC.

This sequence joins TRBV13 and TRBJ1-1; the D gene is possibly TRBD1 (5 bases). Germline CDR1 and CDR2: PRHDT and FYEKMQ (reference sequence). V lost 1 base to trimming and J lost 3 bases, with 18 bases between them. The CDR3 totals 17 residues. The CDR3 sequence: CASSLVPLLGDHTEAFF. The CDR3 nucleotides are TGTGCCAGCAGCTTAGTCCCACTTTTGGGGGATCACACTGAAGCTTTCTTT.